This record covers a single T cell receptor (beta chain). TCRdb's table, derived via immunoSEQ multiplex PCR, lists solely in-frame clones and lacks some. Of under 75,000 clones in the sample, 88% were seen once. The data were obtained in a study of blood T cell repertoires in COVID-19. In the study overall: PBMCs, B-cell-depleted T cells, or T cells were the source of the cDNA or gDNA that made up the material.

CDR3 size: 13 residues. The V gene's germline CDR1 is SNHLY and CDR2 FYNNEI. V lost 7 bases and J lost 5; bases outside the gene matches: 6. The chain employs TRBV2 and TRBJ2-7; TRBD1 aligns across 9 bases. This TCR was recovered from a human donor in a cohort sampled during active COVID-19. What was sequenced was peripheral blood. The CDR3 coding sequence is TGTGCCAGCACCGGAACAGGGGGCCACGAGCAGTACTTC. Amino acids: CASTGTGGHEQYF.